This TCR beta chain was sequenced during a study of T-cell memory formation after mild COVID-19. Study at large: The study found TCR clusters largely donor specific.

Study results and caveats: Clones contracting across day 15 to 85 had a balanced CD4/CD8 profile; later expanding clones leaned CD4+. Second-wave clones reaching peak frequency on day 37 lacked confirmed SARS-CoV-2 specificity. In pre-infection memory, a portion of responding clones appeared, which suggested that cross-reactive memory joined.

In its sample, this clonotype was seen many times. What it binds is unknown. TCRdb itself ran the 5' RACE reads through MiXCR, one entry per CDR3 protein. Of approximately 190,000 distinct CDR3 sequences detected, roughly 18% appear once; the ten largest clones hold approximately 2.4%. V dropped 6 bases and J dropped 8 bases, with 13 bases sitting between them. Looked up from germline, CDR1 is SGHRS and CDR2 is YFSETQ. This CDR3 contains 12 residues. J is TRBJ2-3 and V is TRBV5-1; D not certain. The clonotype comes from an adult woman who had mild COVID-19 (a few samples of this study predate the infection). Cell type and time point are not known. The specimen sequenced was PBMCs or a T cell subset sorted from them (not recorded which). This CDR3 reads CASTSPAGTQYF. The CDR3 nucleotides read TGCGCCAGCACCTCCCCCGCCGGTACGCAGTATTTT.